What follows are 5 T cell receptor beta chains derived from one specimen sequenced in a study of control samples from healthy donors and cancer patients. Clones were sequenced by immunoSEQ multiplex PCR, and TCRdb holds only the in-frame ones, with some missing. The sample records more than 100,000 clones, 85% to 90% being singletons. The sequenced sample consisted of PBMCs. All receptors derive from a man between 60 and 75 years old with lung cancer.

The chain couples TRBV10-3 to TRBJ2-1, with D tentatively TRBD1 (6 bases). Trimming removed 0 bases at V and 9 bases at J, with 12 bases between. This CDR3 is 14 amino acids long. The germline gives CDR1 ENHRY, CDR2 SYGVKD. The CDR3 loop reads CAISESPTGSEQFF. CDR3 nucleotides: TGTGCCATCAGTGAGTCGCCAACAGGGTCTGAGCAGTTCTTC.

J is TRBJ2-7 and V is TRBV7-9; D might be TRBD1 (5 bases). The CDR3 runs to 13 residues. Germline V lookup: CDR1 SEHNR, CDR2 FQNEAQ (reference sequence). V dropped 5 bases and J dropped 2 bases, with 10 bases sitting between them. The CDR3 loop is CASSPTGAYEQYV. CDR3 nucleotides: TGTGCCAGCAGCCCAACAGGAGCCTACGAGCAGTACGTC.

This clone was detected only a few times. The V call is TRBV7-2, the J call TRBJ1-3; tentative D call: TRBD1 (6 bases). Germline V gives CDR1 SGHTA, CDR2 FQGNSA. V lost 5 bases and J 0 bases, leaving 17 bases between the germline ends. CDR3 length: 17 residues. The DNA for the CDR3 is TGTGCCAGCAGCCCCGGGCAGGGGAAGGGCTCTGGAAACACCATATATTTT. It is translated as CASSPGQGKGSGNTIYF.

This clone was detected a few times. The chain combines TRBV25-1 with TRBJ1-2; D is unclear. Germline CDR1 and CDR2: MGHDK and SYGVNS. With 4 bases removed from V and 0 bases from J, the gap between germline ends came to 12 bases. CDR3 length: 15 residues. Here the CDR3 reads CASSAPMAANYGYTF. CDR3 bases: TGTGCCAGCAGTGCCCCCATGGCAGCTAACTATGGCTACACCTTC.

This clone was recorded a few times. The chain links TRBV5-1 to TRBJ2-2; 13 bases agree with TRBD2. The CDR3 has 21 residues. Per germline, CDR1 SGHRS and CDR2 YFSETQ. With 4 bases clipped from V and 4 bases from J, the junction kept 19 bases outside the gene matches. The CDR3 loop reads CASSLTPPGLAGSGVTGELFF. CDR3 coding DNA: TGCGCCAGCAGCCTAACCCCACCGGGACTAGCGGGGTCAGGGGTCACCGGGGAGCTGTTTTTT.